A selection of T cell receptor beta chains follows, all from one sample in a study of cytotoxic CD8 clonotypes in ibrutinib-treated CLL. TCRdb's copy holds only in-frame clones and misses some; the assay was immunoSEQ multiplex PCR. The table shows around 16,000 clones, with around 67% occurring only once. The sample in question was PBMCs, obtained before ibrutinib treatment. These TCRs come from a human donor with chronic lymphocytic leukemia. Each CDR3 is given with its conserved first and last residue. D genes are given only for firm matches. Size is stated for part of the rows, as once, few or many counts, or as a class when the clone is expanded.

>TRBD1|TRBV6-6|-|TRBJ2-5
CASSYSGQGLAETQYF
TGTGCCAGCAGTTACTCGGGACAGGGTTTGGCGGAGACCCAGTACTTC
>-|TRBV25-1|-|TRBJ2-7
CASSPIGTTQYF
TGTGCCAGCAGTCCCATCGGGACAACACAGTACTTC
>-|TRBV7-6|-|TRBJ2-7
CASSPRDGGEQYF
TGTGCCAGCAGCCCCCGGGACGGAGGCGAGCAGTACTTC
>-|TRBV7-2|-|TRBJ1-1
CASSLEVGRLMNTEAFF
TGTGCCAGCAGCTTAGAGGTCGGAAGGCTTATGAACACTGAAGCTTTCTTT
>TRBD1|TRBV30|-|TRBJ1-6
CAWSVLQGALSPLHF
TGTGCCTGGAGTGTACTCCAGGGGGCCTTATCACCCCTCCACTTT
>-|TRBV7-5|-|TRBJ2-2
CASSQGGQGELFF
TGTGCCAGCAGCCAGGGAGGGCAGGGGGAGCTGTTTTTT
>TRBD1|TRBV11-3|-|TRBJ1-6
CASSLDLRDRGGYNSPLHF
TGTGCCAGCAGCTTAGATTTGCGGGACAGGGGCGGTTATAATTCACCCCTCCACTTT
>-|TRBV7-6|-|TRBJ2-7
CASSPRMASYEQYF
TGTGCCAGCAGCCCCAGGATGGCGTCCTACGAGCAGTACTTC
>TRBD1|TRBV6-1|-|TRBJ1-3
CASSESDRPISGNTIYF
TGTGCCAGCAGTGAATCGGACAGGCCAATCTCTGGAAACACCATATATTTT
>TRBD1|TRBV10-3|-|TRBJ2-7
CAISEAGQEREQYF
TGTGCCATCAGTGAGGCGGGACAGGAAAGAGAGCAGTACTTC
>TRBD2|TRBV28|once|TRBJ2-3
CASSLSWRGSSTDTQYF
TGTGCCAGCAGTTTATCATGGCGGGGGAGTAGCACAGATACGCAGTATTTT
>-|TRBV28|-|TRBJ1-2
CASSLSGWAALHGYTF
TGTGCCAGCAGTTTATCGGGTTGGGCCGCCCTGCATGGCTACACCTTC
>TRBD1|TRBV6-9|once|TRBJ1-2
CASSYRDRGPSNYGYTF
TGTGCCAGCAGTTATAGGGACAGGGGCCCGTCTAACTATGGCTACACCTTC
>-|TRBV10-1|-|TRBJ2-1
CASNGQAEANEQFF
TGCGCCAGCAATGGCCAAGCTGAGGCCAATGAGCAGTTCTTC
>TRBD2|TRBV5-1|-|TRBJ2-1
CASRPPGLAGANEQFF
TGCGCCAGCAGACCCCCCGGACTAGCGGGGGCCAATGAGCAGTTCTTC
>TRBD2|TRBV7-8|-|TRBJ2-5
CASSPQTSGGSETQYF
TGTGCCAGCAGCCCCCAGACTAGCGGGGGGTCAGAGACCCAGTACTTC
>TRBD1|TRBV10-3|few|TRBJ1-5
CASSRDRGQPQHF
TGTGCCTCCTCCCGGGACAGGGGTCAGCCCCAGCATTTT
>-|TRBV18|-|TRBJ2-3
CASSPPAQGPDTQYF
TGTGCCAGCTCACCCCCAGCTCAGGGGCCAGATACGCAGTATTTT
>TRBD2|TRBV11-3|-|TRBJ2-1
CASSLVGTSGGNEQFF
TGTGCCAGCAGCTTAGTAGGGACTAGCGGGGGGAATGAGCAGTTCTTC
>-|TRBV5-5|few|TRBJ1-1
CASSLGLNTEAFF
TGTGCCAGCAGCTTAGGGTTGAACACTGAAGCTTTCTTT
>-|TRBV29-1|-|TRBJ2-3
CSVSGSTDTQYF
TGCAGCGTCAGCGGGAGCACAGATACGCAGTATTTT
>-|TRBV5-1|-|TRBJ1-4
CASSRKKKVGRTEKLFF
TGCGCCAGCAGCCGCAAAAAAAAGGTAGGCCGGACTGAAAAACTGTTTTTT
>-|TRBV25-1|few|TRBJ1-2
CASSEVDYGYTF
TGTGCCAGCAGTGAGGTGGACTATGGCTACACCTTC
>-|TRBV5-1|-|TRBJ2-7
CASRIAPGAYEQYF
TGCGCCAGCAGGATCGCGCCAGGGGCCTACGAGCAGTACTTC
>TRBD1|TRBV7-9|-|TRBJ1-1
CASSLAGQGAGAEAFF
TGTGCCAGCAGCTTAGCGGGACAGGGGGCAGGGGCTGAAGCTTTCTTT
>TRBD1|TRBV5-6|-|TRBJ1-1
CASSLFGTGGYAEAFF
TGTGCCAGCAGCTTGTTCGGGACAGGGGGTTACGCTGAAGCTTTCTTT
>-|TRBV30|-|TRBJ1-1
CAWNLQGVTEAFF
TGTGCCTGGAATCTACAGGGAGTTACTGAAGCTTTCTTT
>-|TRBV7-9|once|TRBJ2-3
CASSARTGRVSTDTQYF
TGTGCCAGCAGCGCCCGGACAGGGAGGGTATCCACAGATACGCAGTATTTT
>-|TRBV5-1|few|TRBJ2-2
CASSFLTATGELFF
TGCGCCAGCAGCTTTTTGACGGCCACCGGGGAGCTGTTTTTT
>-|TRBV18|once|TRBJ2-4
CASSPEKNIQYF
TGTGCCAGCTCACCAGAGAAAAACATTCAGTACTTC
>-|TRBV7-3|-|TRBJ1-1
CASSLHQNTEAFF
TGTGCCAGCAGCTTACATCAGAACACTGAAGCTTTCTTT
>TRBD1|TRBV10-2|-|TRBJ2-5
CASSFDRAGETQYF
TGCGCCAGCAGTTTCGACAGGGCGGGAGAGACCCAGTACTTC
>TRBD1|TRBV7-9|-|TRBJ1-1
CASSPRTGVNTEAFF
TGTGCCAGCAGCCCTAGGACAGGGGTGAACACTGAAGCTTTCTTT
>-|TRBV5-6|medium-sized|TRBJ1-1
CASSLGGVEAFF
TGTGCCAGCAGCTTGGGGGGCGTAGAAGCTTTCTTT
>TRBD1|TRBV19|few|TRBJ2-2
CASSPDRGRTGELFF
TGTGCCAGTAGTCCGGACAGGGGGCGAACCGGGGAGCTGTTTTTT
>-|TRBV18|-|TRBJ2-5
CASSPKETQYF
TGTGCCAGCTCACCTAAAGAGACCCAGTACTTC
>-|TRBV5-1|-|TRBJ2-1
CASSSPHNEQFF
TGCGCCAGCAGCTCACCCCACAATGAGCAGTTCTTC
>TRBD2|TRBV2|-|TRBJ2-5
CASSEGGGETQYF
TGTGCCAGCAGTGAAGGGGGGGGAGAGACCCAGTACTTC
>-|TRBV30|few|TRBJ2-3
CAWTGISRDTQYF
TGTGCCTGGACCGGGATCAGCAGGGATACGCAGTATTTT
>-|TRBV7-2|-|TRBJ2-1
CASSLASLAVNEQFF
TGTGCCAGCAGCTTAGCATCTCTGGCGGTAAATGAGCAGTTCTTC
>TRBD2|TRBV27|few|TRBJ2-1
CASSSGRGRKQFF
TGTGCCAGCAGCAGCGGGAGGGGAAGGAAGCAGTTCTTC
>-|TRBV19|-|TRBJ1-1
CASIPQGAPEAFF
TGTGCCAGTATCCCCCAGGGTGCGCCTGAAGCTTTCTTT
>TRBD1|TRBV7-8|-|TRBJ1-2
CASSPGTVNYGYTF
TGTGCCAGCAGCCCTGGGACAGTGAATTATGGCTACACCTTC
>TRBD1|TRBV4-3|-|TRBJ2-7
CASSLSGQGFYEQYF
TGCGCCAGCAGCCTTTCGGGACAGGGATTTTACGAGCAGTACTTC
>-|TRBV5-4|-|TRBJ2-3
CASSFPLRPDTQYF
TGTGCCAGCAGCTTCCCCTTGCGGCCAGATACGCAGTATTTT
>-|TRBV6-6|-|TRBJ2-3
CASSKDRPDDTQYF
TGTGCCAGCAGTAAGGACAGACCAGACGATACGCAGTATTTT